Here is one TCR beta chain with its context. No base quality values were provided; no much bigger clone lies one nucleotide off. This sample was taken from a study of T cell repertoires and HLA-DP antigens (dated by TCRdb to the late 2010s). Study-wide context: Using HeLa cells transduced to present allogeneic HLA-DP, the study set up an in vitro model of CD4+ T cell alloreactivity. One alloantigen differed from self by one peptide-binding groove amino acid, whereas the other differed by ten, modelling structurally similar versus dissimilar alloantigens. The three donors were two male and one female, with ages ranging from the 18-to-29 to the 60-to-69 age band. Study-wide findings and limitations: Limitations were identified as the inclusion of only a few donors, the use of a non-physiological HeLa antigen-presenting system, and the use of total CD4+ responder cells. Naive and memory CD4+ repertoires were not analysed separately. Average cumulative frequency of clones undetected before culture was roughly 36% against one allele and approximately 51% against the other.

The CDR3 numbers 16 residues from cysteine through phenylalanine. Only the CDR3 portion is preserved as DNA: 48 bases, with reading frame beginning at the first base. V was cut back by 5 bases and J by 0 bases, leaving a gap of 16 bases between them. CDR1 and CDR2, per the germline V gene, are SGHAT and FQNNGV. Following 15 days of expansion, the cultured CD4+ cells were restimulated for roughly 24 h using HeLa cells that expressed the same allogeneic DPB1. HeLa stimulator cells were retrovirally transduced with HLA-DPA1/DPB1, HLA-DM, invariant chain and CD80 to act as antigen-presenting cells. Untouched CD4+ T cells were isolated from Ficoll-separated PBMC by magnetic bead negative selection, reaching an average purity of around 98%. CD4+ responders were cocultured with 100 Gy-irradiated HeLa cells at a 3:1 ratio in medium containing around 48 U/mL IL-2 and around 9% human AB serum. Untouched CD4+ T cells were isolated with magnetic beads from Ficoll-separated PBMC, and a purity of about 98% was reached with negligible CD8+ contamination. Peripheral blood mononuclear cells came from the buffy coats of a few healthy blood donors, who served as the study's donors. CMV seronegative status was shared by all three donors. The DNeasy Blood & Tissue Kit was used to extract genomic DNA.

The immunoSEQ multiplex PCR, with forward primers for 54 TRBV segments and reverse primers for 13 TRBJ segments, was used to amplify TCRB CDR3 regions. Cultured samples were sequenced at survey resolution, targeting 60,000 T cell genomes. Sequencing of the amplicons on an Illumina HiSeq System generated 87 bp reads spanning the CDR3. In the authors' own workflow: Reads were corrected for PCR and sequencing errors, and CDR3 regions were defined by alignment to IMGT reference sequences. Synthetic template pools were used to estimate counts of templates and unique rearrangements. Clonality was computed by subtracting Pielou's evenness from 1. Richness was estimated with the Daley-Smith estimator. Morisita's index was used to measure repertoire overlap. Clones present in cultured samples but not detected in the pre-culture repertoire of the same donor were defined as low-abundance clones. Imported from immuneACCESS, the table was reduced by TCRdb to in-frame sequences with V and J called. These copies leave out some clones; in studies compared against another copy, an unresolved V gene accounts for under half, and the cause of the remainder is not known. V and J calls and clone size are copied from that table; D and trimming were computed from the DNA. The sample has 3,500 to 4,000 clones on record, more than 65% of them singletons. The biggest ten clones account for 20% to 25% of the sample.

The chain was built from TRBV11-2 and TRBJ2-5; TRBD1 might be the D gene, on 7 matching bases. The receptor was derived from a young woman in good health and CMV-seronegative. Source material: CD137- CD4+ T cells from cultured PBMCs. The CDR3 sequence is CASSRGRQGDQETQYF. The DNA sequence is as follows: TGTGCCAGCAGCCGGGGGCGGCAGGGGGACCAAGAGACCCAGTACTTC. The variable domain in full, with residues beyond the CDR3 obtained from the reference TRBV11-2 and TRBJ2-5 genes, is EAGVAQSPRYKIIEKRQSVAFWCNPISGHATLYWYQQILGQGPKLLIQFQNNGVVDDSQLPKDRFSAERLKGVDSTLKIQPAKLEDSAVYLCASSRGRQGDQETQYFGPGTRLLVL.